One TCR beta chain is described in this entry. This CDR3 contains 18 residues. The trim removed 4 bases at V and 2 bases at J, leaving 16 bases unmatched. Germline V gene lookup returns CDR1 SGDLS and CDR2 YYNGEE. The sample belongs to a study of shared T cell receptors in the human thymus. Produced via immunoSEQ multiplex PCR; TCRdb's table is partial and in-frame only. Among approximately 760,000 clones listed, 80% to 90% were seen once. These records were also assigned to another study, of human thymus T cells. Per that study: Resections that were taken during corrective heart surgery supplied the thymus tissue. The related literature has documented a marked overlap of thymic repertoires among unrelated individuals.

Specimen: thymocytes. This chain connects TRBV9 to TRBJ2-3, with 7 bases lining up with TRBD2. This receptor was identified in a girl under three years old with a congenital heart defect. The CDR3 region is CASSFEPAGSGYTDTQYF. In DNA, the CDR3 is TGTGCCAGCAGCTTCGAACCAGCGGGGAGCGGGTACACAGATACGCAGTATTTT.